This T cell receptor (beta chain) appears in the sequencing data of a study of Graves' ophthalmopathy and Graves' hyperthyroidism. This clonotype has ten or more counts. For repertoire sequencing, the TCR beta CDR3 regions were amplified from RNA transcripts. HTBI primers were employed in first-round RT-PCR, then a second-round multiplex PCR followed. TCRdb reprocessed the multiplex PCR reads via MiXCR and lists one record per CDR3 protein. In the table there are hundreds of thousands of distinct CDR3 sequences, just over 40% of which are singletons. V lost 4 bases, J lost 0 bases, and 13 bases lay in between. Germline V gives CDR1 SGDLS, CDR2 YYNGEE. The CDR3 has 15 amino acids.

The sample comprised peripheral blood. The V gene is TRBV9, the J gene TRBJ1-2, with a tentative D call TRBD1 (6 bases). The clonotype was recovered from an adult man with Graves' ophthalmopathy. The CDR3 loop reads CASSFRDKANYGYTF. The CDR3 DNA reads as TGTGCCAGCAGCTTTCGGGACAAAGCTAACTATGGCTACACCTTC.